The entry that follows covers one T cell receptor (beta chain) sequence. The target antigen is unknown. The sample is drawn from a study of PD-1 blockade in mismatch repair-deficient tumors. At the level of the study: Enrolled about 2012-2016, patients had progressing, pretreated mismatch repair-deficient cancers of 12 types.

Study observations and caveats: Rapid post-treatment expansion, then contraction, generally preceding radiologic response, marked tumor-resident clones.

Some clones are missing from TCRdb's copy, which holds only in-frame ones; the method was immunoSEQ multiplex PCR. The sample records under 95,000 clones, 81% being singletons. Mismatch repair deficiency was confirmed in all patients, by PCR or immunohistochemistry. A few pembrolizumab responders had their TCRs sequenced. Germline V lookup: CDR1 MNHNY, CDR2 SVGAGI (reference sequence). CDR3 length: 16 amino acids. Trimming removed 6 bases from V and 1 base from J; junction bases left unmatched: 11. The specimen was peripheral blood, collected 12 weeks after starting pembrolizumab. The chain combines TRBV6-6 with TRBJ1-1, with TRBD1 matching over 7 bases. This clonotype was sampled from an adult with mismatch repair-deficient cancer. In DNA form, the CDR3 reads TGTGCCAGCAGGCCATTACGACAGGGAGAGAACACTGAAGCTTTCTTT. Amino acids: CASRPLRQGENTEAFF.